This TCR beta chain was obtained from a study of blood T cell repertoires in COVID-19 (dated by TCRdb to the early 2020s). In the study overall: Samples from collaborators originated in the United States, Italy and Spain and spanned both the acute and convalescent phases of COVID-19. A de-identified subject ID, COVID-19 status, age in years and sex were almost always included in the sample metadata. Where available, HLA class I and class II types were taken from metadata supplied by the sample provider and were not determined by assay-based typing. Samples were obtained from the ongoing ImmuneRACE study (first 160 participants) and from over 1,000 subjects provided by 6 global collaborators. The prospective study material was composed of cDNA or gDNA derived from T cells, B-cell-depleted T cells, or PBMCs. The repertoires were released in a freely available public database intended as a resource for research on the immune response to SARS-CoV-2. The dataset comprised deeply sampled blood TCRbeta repertoires from subjects exposed to, actively infected with, or recovered from COVID-19. Overall results and qualifications from the work: How much clinical and demographic metadata was included differed by source and by participant, and the metadata was provided uncurated.

With respect to this clone: Its target antigen remains unknown. Base qualities are not provided; no much larger clone lies one nucleotide away.

TCRbeta CDR3 regions were amplified from genomic DNA using the immunoSEQ Assay, a bias-controlled multiplex PCR. Regarding the original processing steps: Nucleated cell counts per sample were estimated from amplification of reference gene primers within the assay. To quantify the absolute abundance of each unique TCRbeta CDR3 rearrangement, sequence reads were collapsed and filtered. For each sample, productive Simpson clonality was calculated by taking the square root of Simpson's diversity index across productive rearrangements. TCRdb provides this immuneACCESS table in a form limited to in-frame rearrangements. Some clones are lacking; in checked studies, under half of them reflect an unresolved V gene, and why the rest are absent is not known. The DNA was the basis for D and trimming; V, J and clone size are from that table. Across this sample there are hundreds of thousands of clones, with less than 90% seen only once. Around 2.9% of the sample lies in the top ten.

From its cysteine to its phenylalanine, the CDR3 spans 17 amino acids. Only the CDR3 part of the read is kept: 51 bases, read in frame from the first base. Participants in the prospective study were aged roughly 18 to 89 years, lived in some 24 United States geographic areas, and enrolled through a virtual design. In the prospective study, cohorts were assigned on the basis of participant-reported clinical history obtained from a screening survey and a study questionnaire. ImmuneRACE Cohort 3 recovered participants were defined by two consecutive negative NP/OP PCR tests, healthcare professional clearance, or symptom resolution. In the prospective study, mobile phlebotomists collected whole blood, serum and a nasopharyngeal or oropharyngeal swab from each participant. Prospective study participants could optionally give additional blood draws and questionnaires over an approximately two-month period. Before DNA extraction, prospective study blood samples were shipped either frozen or at room temperature.

The chain was built from TRBV21-1 and TRBJ2-3; no check of the table's D call, TRBD1, against the DNA was made. TRBV21-1 is assigned pseudogene status. The clonotype originates from a woman aged 50 to 65 who had recovered from COVID-19. Sequencing input: PBMCs or T cells enriched from blood (not recorded which). Here is the DNA: TGTGCCAGCAGCAGTTCAGGGATCTCTCTTAGCACAGATACGCAGTATTTT. Translated, it gives CASSSSGISLSTDTQYF.